A selection of T cell receptor beta chains follows, all from one sample in a study of CD8 T cells in ankylosing spondylitis. Each CDR3 protein gets one entry after TCRdb re-called the 5' RACE reads with MiXCR. This table holds 670,000 or so distinct CDR3 sequences, under 20% found once. The source material was blood, either unsorted or a sorted T cell fraction (not recorded which). Receptor source: a male donor with ankylosing spondylitis. CDR3s include the opening cysteine and the closing phenylalanine or tryptophan. D genes are given only for firm matches. Rows may omit the clone size; those that give it use once, few, many or a size class.

-,TRBJ2-2,many,TRBV11-2,TGTGCCAGCAGCACCTCCGGGGAGCTGTTTTTT,CASSTSGELFF
-,TRBJ2-2,-,TRBV28,TGTGCCAGCAGTCCATACCCAGGGAGAGCCACCGGGGAGCTGTTTTTT,CASSPYPGRATGELFF
-,TRBJ2-7,-,TRBV24-1,TGTGCCACCGAGGACAGTAGCTCCTACGAGCAGTACTTC,CATEDSSSYEQYF
TRBD2,TRBJ2-7,-,TRBV20-1,TGCAGTGCGGAAATAGCGGGAACCGCCTACGAGCAGTACTTC,CSAEIAGTAYEQYF
TRBD1,TRBJ2-1,-,TRBV20-1,TGCAGTGCTAGAGATGGTCGAGGGGGCGCCTACAATGAGCAGTTCTTC,CSARDGRGGAYNEQFF
-,TRBJ1-3,few,TRBV12-3/TRBV12-4,TGTGCCAGCAGTTTGGGGGGGCTATCTGGAAACACCATATATTTT,CASSLGGLSGNTIYF
-,TRBJ2-3,-,TRBV9,TGTGCCAGCAGCGCTTTAGGCTCCTCGCGGCCCACAGATACGCAGTATTTT,CASSALGSSRPTDTQYF
TRBD1,TRBJ1-2,-,TRBV7-9,TGTGCCAGCAGCTTTGGGACAGCTAGCTATGGCTACACCTTC,CASSFGTASYGYTF
-,TRBJ2-7,few,TRBV13,TGTGCCAGCAGCTCAGGGGACATTCCCTTGATTGAGCAGTACTTC,CASSSGDIPLIEQYF
TRBD2,TRBJ2-2,few,TRBV5-1,TGCGCCAGCAGCTGGAGCGGGAGAGGGAACGGGGAGCTGTTTTTT,CASSWSGRGNGELFF
-,TRBJ2-2,once,TRBV4-3,TGCGCCAGCAGCCAAGGTCACCTGAGGGACACCGGGGAGCTGTTTTTT,CASSQGHLRDTGELFF
-,TRBJ2-3,-,TRBV7-2,TGTGCCAGCAGCCTCCGGCGGGTGGGAGATACGCAGTATTTT,CASSLRRVGDTQYF
TRBD1,TRBJ1-2,few,TRBV12-3/TRBV12-4,TGTGCCAGCAGTGCCCGGGACAGAGGACTCGCTGGCTACACCTTC,CASSARDRGLAGYTF
-,TRBJ2-2,few,TRBV7-9,TGTGCCAGAAACCCGCTCTCAAGAGAAAACACCGGGGAGCTGTTTTTT,CARNPLSRENTGELFF
TRBD2,TRBJ2-5,few,TRBV20-1,TGCAGTGCTACTGCAACCGGGACTAGCGTGATCAGTGGGACCCAGTACTTC,CSATATGTSVISGTQYF
-,TRBJ1-1,few,TRBV29-1,TGCAGCGTTGACCCGGGAGGGCTGAACACTGAAGCTTTCTTT,CSVDPGGLNTEAFF
TRBD1,TRBJ2-1,few,TRBV5-1,TGCGCCAGCCGCCCTTGGACAGGGGTTCCGAGCAATGAGCAGTTCTTC,CASRPWTGVPSNEQFF
-,TRBJ2-7,-,TRBV12-3/TRBV12-4,TGTGCCAGCAGGCGGGACACCTCGAGCGAGCAGTACTTC,CASRRDTSSEQYF
-,TRBJ1-3,few,TRBV11-2,TGTGCCAGCAGCTTATATACAGGAGGATCTGGAAACACCATATATTTT,CASSLYTGGSGNTIYF
-,TRBJ1-2,many,TRBV29-1,TGCAGCGTTGAGGGCGGCTATCCTAACTATGGCTACACCTTC,CSVEGGYPNYGYTF
TRBD1,TRBJ2-4,-,TRBV6-2/TRBV6-3,TGTGCCAGCAGTTACTGGACAGGAGACATTCAGTACTTC,CASSYWTGDIQYF
-,TRBJ1-5,few,TRBV4-1,TGCGCCAGCAGCCAAGCCCACTATAGCAATCAGCCCCAGCATTTT,CASSQAHYSNQPQHF
-,TRBJ1-1,-,TRBV12-5,TGTGCTAGTGGTTTGGCCCCTACTAGGTCAACTGAAGCTTTCTTT,CASGLAPTRSTEAFF
-,TRBJ2-5,-,TRBV7-2,TGTGCCAGCAGCGGGCAGGGTTCCCAAGAGACCCAGTACTTC,CASSGQGSQETQYF
-,TRBJ2-1,-,TRBV24-1,TGTGCCACCAGTGATGGGGTCCTTCCTGGGAGGCAGTTCTTC,CATSDGVLPGRQFF
-,TRBJ1-4,-,TRBV6-5,TGTGCCAGCAGTTACTCCGGGGTTCGGACTAATGAAAAACTGTTTTTT,CASSYSGVRTNEKLFF
-,TRBJ2-1,few,TRBV6-2/TRBV6-3,TGTGCCAGCACTTTTAGCGGAGTTCCAGCCGGTGAGCAGTTCTTC,CASTFSGVPAGEQFF
-,TRBJ1-5,-,TRBV4-2,TGTGCCAGCAGCCTTACAGCAACAATTAGCAATCAGCCCCAGCATTTT,CASSLTATISNQPQHF
TRBD1,TRBJ1-5,-,TRBV7-2,TGTGCCAGCAGCGCCGGACAGGTCCAGCCCCAGCATTTT,CASSAGQVQPQHF
-,TRBJ2-1,-,TRBV29-1,TGCAGCGTTGGTAGGTGGAGTTTAGGAGAGCAGTTCTTC,CSVGRWSLGEQFF
-,TRBJ2-2,many,TRBV5-1,TGCGCCAGCAGCCTCGGACAGCAAAACACCGGGGAGCTGTTTTTT,CASSLGQQNTGELFF
-,TRBJ1-2,few,TRBV10-3,TGTGCCATCAGTGAGGGGTACTATGGCTACACCTTC,CAISEGYYGYTF
TRBD1,TRBJ1-1,-,TRBV12-3/TRBV12-4,TGTGCCAGCAGACGTGGACAGGGGCGGAACACTGAAGCTTTCTTT,CASRRGQGRNTEAFF
-,TRBJ1-4,few,TRBV12-3/TRBV12-4,TGTGCCAGCAGTTATGGGCCCTCAAGCAAACTGTTTTTT,CASSYGPSSKLFF
-,TRBJ2-7,-,TRBV7-2,TGTGCCAGCAGTCTCGAAAGCGAGCAGTACTTC,CASSLESEQYF
-,TRBJ1-2,few,TRBV5-1,TGCGCCAGCAGCCCCAGCCCCGGAGAGGGCTATGGCTACACCTTC,CASSPSPGEGYGYTF
TRBD2,TRBJ2-1,few,TRBV29-1,TGCAGCGTTGATAGGCGGGAGGGCATCAATGAGCAGTTCTTC,CSVDRREGINEQFF
TRBD1,TRBJ2-5,-,TRBV10-3,TGTGCCATCAGCCCAGGACAGGGCGGCCAAGAGACCCAGTACTTC,CAISPGQGGQETQYF
TRBD2,TRBJ2-5,-,TRBV5-5,TGTGCCAGCAGCACGACGGGGGGGCGAGAGACCCAGTACTTC,CASSTTGGRETQYF
-,TRBJ2-7,-,TRBV5-1,TGCGCCAGCAGCTTGTTTTCAGGTTCCTACGAGCAGTACTTC,CASSLFSGSYEQYF
TRBD1,TRBJ1-6,-,TRBV28,TGTGCCAGCAGTTCACCGGGACAGGGGACTTCACCCCTCCACTTT,CASSSPGQGTSPLHF
TRBD1,TRBJ1-5,many,TRBV12-3/TRBV12-4,TGTGCCAGCAGCAGGACAGGGCGCAATCAGCCCCAGCATTTT,CASSRTGRNQPQHF
-,TRBJ1-1,few,TRBV7-8,TGTGCCAGCAGCTTACCTCAGGGGAGGGGTGACACTGAAGCTTTCTTT,CASSLPQGRGDTEAFF
TRBD2,TRBJ2-1,many,TRBV5-1,TGCGCCAGCAGCTTGTCGGCGGGAGGGGACAATGAGCAGTTCTTC,CASSLSAGGDNEQFF
-,TRBJ1-1,-,TRBV12-5,TGTGCTAGTGCTGGACCGCCGGGCGGTGGGGCACCGAACACTGAAGCTTTCTTT,CASAGPPGGGAPNTEAFF
TRBD2,TRBJ2-1,-,TRBV5-1,TGCGCCAGCAGCGGGGGGGTTTCGACCTACAATGAGCAGTTCTTC,CASSGGVSTYNEQFF
-,TRBJ1-1,-,TRBV12-3/TRBV12-4,TGTGCCAGCAGTTTAGGCGGGGGCGGTATAACTGAAGCTTTCTTT,CASSLGGGGITEAFF
TRBD2,TRBJ2-4,many,TRBV2,TGTGCCAGCAGTGATGGGGGGGGAGCGGACATTCAGTACTTC,CASSDGGGADIQYF
TRBD2,TRBJ2-3,-,TRBV27,TGTGCCAGCAGTTTTAAGGGTGGAGGGCTAGCGGGAGCAGATACGCAGTATTTT,CASSFKGGGLAGADTQYF
-,TRBJ1-5,-,TRBV19,TGTGCCAGTAGTATCGAGAATCAGCCCCAGCATTTT,CASSIENQPQHF
-,TRBJ1-3,few,TRBV27,TGTGCCAGCAGTACGCTATCTGGAAACACCATATATTTT,CASSTLSGNTIYF
TRBD1,TRBJ2-1,-,TRBV11-2,TGTGCCAGCAGCTTAGTGGCGACAGGGGGTCAAAGCTCCTACAATGAGCAGTTCTTC,CASSLVATGGQSSYNEQFF
TRBD2,TRBJ2-1,-,TRBV18,TGTGCCAGTTTAACAGCGACTAGCGGAGACAACAATGAGCAGTTCTTC,CASLTATSGDNNEQFF
-,TRBJ2-1,few,TRBV2,TGTGCCAGCAGCGGGATGGGGCGGGGTGAGCAGTTCTTC,CASSGMGRGEQFF
TRBD1,TRBJ2-2,few,TRBV7-3,TGTGCCAGCACCACCGACAGGGGGCTGGGCACCGGGGAGCTGTTTTTT,CASTTDRGLGTGELFF
-,TRBJ1-5,few,TRBV28,TGTGCCGCACAGGCAAGCAATCAGCCCCAGCATTTT,CAAQASNQPQHF
-,TRBJ1-1,-,TRBV5-1,TGCGCCAGCACCTTGGGTCGGGGAAACACTGAAGCTTTCTTT,CASTLGRGNTEAFF
TRBD2,TRBJ2-3,-,TRBV10-2,TGCGCCAGCAGGGCGGGGGGGCACGATACGCAGTATTTT,CASRAGGHDTQYF
-,TRBJ1-5,-,TRBV12-3/TRBV12-4,TGTGCCAGCAGTTTTCAGGGGCAACTTAGCAATCAGCCCCAGCATTTT,CASSFQGQLSNQPQHF
-,TRBJ2-7,-,TRBV6-2/TRBV6-3,TGTGCCAGCAGTTTATCGGGTATCGGCTACGAGCAGTACTTC,CASSLSGIGYEQYF